These 24 T cell receptor beta chains came from one sample sequenced in a study of vaccination and CD4 T cells after COVID-19. Which antigens these TCRs recognize remains unknown. The treatment is: approximately nine-day PBMC culture with coronavirus spike peptide pools or control peptides (ViraFEST assay). Sequenced with the Oncomine TCR Beta short-read assay was DNA taken from cultured CD4+ T cells. One entry per CDR3 protein, called by TCRdb with MiXCR from the PCR reads. The sample has roughly 8,500 distinct CDR3 sequences, around 49% seen once. The sample consisted of CD4+ T cells from blood, cultured in vitro. These receptors originate from a human donor who had recovered from COVID-19.

This clonotype was detected only a few times. The chain employs TRBV6-1 and TRBJ2-7; D might be TRBD1 (5 bases). Trimming took off 6 bases at V and 6 bases at J, with 15 bases between the two ends. Per the germline V gene, CDR1 is MNHNS and CDR2 is SASEGT. This CDR3 is built from 13 residues. CDR3 sequence reads: CASRFQGGGEQYF. CDR3 sequence (DNA): TGTGCCAGCAGATTCCAGGGCGGCGGCGAGCAGTACTTC.

The V and J genes are TRBV7-9 and TRBJ1-5; 9 bases fit TRBD1. This CDR3 has 14 residues. V lost 6 bases to trimming and J lost 7 bases; unmatched junction nucleotides: 7. CDR1 is SEHNR and CDR2 is FQNEAQ in the germline V gene (reference sequence). CDR3 DNA sequence: TGTGCCAGCAGATTGGGACAGGGCAGGCAGCCCCAGCATTTT. It codes for CASRLGQGRQPQHF.

This clonotype has just a few counts. V usage is TRBV20-1 and J usage is TRBJ2-7; 9 positions match TRBD2. CDR3 size: 13 residues. V lost 5 bases to trimming and J lost 3 bases; unmatched junction nucleotides: 5. CDR1 and CDR2 from the germline V gene are DFQATT and SNEGSKA (reference sequence). In DNA, the CDR3 is TGCAGTGCTGAGGCGGGAGGGCGCTACGAGCAGTACTTC. Residues: CSAEAGGRYEQYF.

This rearrangement joins TRBV7-2 to TRBJ2-3; TRBD2 matches 9 bases. The CDR3 sequence is 16 residues long. CDR1 and CDR2 from the germline V gene are SGHTA and FQGNSA. Unmatched junction bases numbered 16, after V lost 7 bases and J lost 8 bases. CDR3 sequence (DNA): TGTGCCAGCACCCCCGAGCCGCGGGGGGGCCGAGGTACGCAGTATTTT. It translates to CASTPEPRGGRGTQYF.

V usage is TRBV25-1 and J usage is TRBJ1-5; D not certain. Looked up from germline, CDR1 is MGHDK and CDR2 is SYGVNS. Trimming removed 2 bases from V and 7 bases from J, with 12 bases in between. The CDR3 sequence is 14 residues long. In DNA form, the CDR3 reads TGTGCCAGCAGTGAACGTGGTTTGGGGCAGCCCCAGCATTTT. It yields the protein CASSERGLGQPQHF.

CDR3 DNA: TGTGCCTGGAGTAGTATGAATACGCAGTATTTT. It translates to CAWSSMNTQYF. This rearrangement joins TRBV30 to TRBJ2-3, with D hard to call. The CDR3 extends over 11 amino acids. Germline CDR1 and CDR2: GTSNPN and SVGIG (reference sequence). V lost 2 bases and J 7 bases, leaving 7 bases between the germline ends.

This clonotype was observed a handful of times. The chain joins TRBV20-1 to TRBJ2-5, with TRBD2 identical over 10 bases. Germline CDR1 reads DFQATT; CDR2 reads SNEGSKA (reference sequence). The trim removed 5 bases at V and 5 bases at J, leaving 8 bases unmatched. This CDR3 contains 14 residues. The CDR3 nucleotides are TGCAGTGCTCCAATCGGGACTAGCGTGGAGACCCAGTACTTC. Protein sequence: CSAPIGTSVETQYF.

The V call is TRBV20-1, the J call TRBJ2-1, with D unclear. Germline values: CDR1 DFQATT, CDR2 SNEGSKA (reference sequence). This CDR3 contains 15 residues. V dropped 6 bases and J dropped 4 bases, with 19 bases sitting between them. For the CDR3, the DNA is TGCAGTGCACCAGAGACGGCGGATACATACAATGAGCAGTTCTTC. Translated: CSAPETADTYNEQFF.

The V gene is TRBV4-2, the J gene TRBJ2-7; D is unresolved. Germline V gene lookup returns CDR1 LGHNA and CDR2 YNFKEQ. This CDR3 has 16 residues. Trimming shortened V by 0 bases and J by 6 bases, and 18 bases separated the two germline ends. For the CDR3, the DNA is TGTGCCAGCAGCCAAGATAGCAACCCTCAGCCCTTCGAGCAGTACTTC. Its protein product is CASSQDSNPQPFEQYF.

The chain combines TRBV20-1 with TRBJ1-2; D is unclear. The germline V and J ends were trimmed by 0 bases and 4 bases, with 9 bases remaining between them. The CDR3 runs to 13 residues. Germline CDR1 is DFQATT and CDR2 is SNEGSKA (reference sequence). The CDR3 here is CSARDARLYGYTF. The CDR3 nucleotides are TGCAGTGCTAGAGATGCGAGGCTCTATGGCTACACCTTC.

This clonotype ranks as medium-sized. The chain combines TRBV7-6 with TRBJ2-1; TRBD2 aligns across 15 bases. The V and J ends lost 5 bases and 6 bases, in that order; junction bases with no gene match: 11. Germline assignment: CDR1 SGHVS and CDR2 FNYEAQ. CDR3 size: 18 residues. The DNA of the CDR3 is TGTGCCAGCAGCCCCCACGCCGGACTAGCGGGGGGGCCCAATGAGCAGTTCTTC. It specifies CASSPHAGLAGGPNEQFF.

This clonotype has a handful of counts. The chain carries TRBV20-1 and TRBJ1-3, with TRBD1 matching 7 bases. CDR1 and CDR2 (germline): DFQATT, SNEGSKA (reference sequence). The CDR3 loop spans 14 amino acids. In nucleotides, the CDR3 is TGCAGCGCACAGGGGCAGAGCTCTGGAAACACCATATATTTT. Translation: CSAQGQSSGNTIYF.

The genes are TRBV7-2 and TRBJ1-2; unclear D gene. V lost 0 bases, J lost 8 bases, and 16 bases lay in between. CDR1 SGHTA and CDR2 FQGNSA come from the germline V gene. This CDR3 has 15 amino acids. The CDR3 spells CASSLATGLRIGYTF. CDR3 bases: TGTGCCAGCAGCTTAGCAACTGGACTGAGGATCGGCTACACCTTC.

This rearrangement joins TRBV10-1 to TRBJ2-4, with no clear D. The length of the CDR3 is 11 residues. V was pared by 8 bases and J by 7 bases, with 9 bases between. Looked up from germline, CDR1 is WNHNN and CDR2 is SYGVQD (reference sequence). The CDR3 sequence is CASVDSNIQYF. The CDR3, as DNA: TGCGCCAGCGTAGACTCTAACATTCAGTACTTC.

The V call is TRBV9, the J call TRBJ2-5, with D unclear. CDR1 SGDLS and CDR2 YYNGEE come from the germline V gene. V lost 2 bases and J 2 bases, leaving 16 bases between the germline ends. This CDR3 is built from 16 residues. DNA for the CDR3: TGTGCCAGCAGCGTGGTGTACATAGAACCACAAGAGACCCAGTACTTC. It translates to CASSVVYIEPQETQYF.

The V gene is TRBV24-1, the J gene TRBJ2-3; 9 bases agree with TRBD2. CDR1 is KGHDR and CDR2 is SFDVKD in the germline V gene. V dropped 9 bases and J dropped 7; count of bases not matched to a gene: 10. The CDR3 covers 14 residues. The CDR3 spells CATGKTSGPHTQYF. CDR3 DNA sequence: TGTGCCACCGGTAAGACTAGCGGCCCTCATACGCAGTATTTT.

This clonotype was counted once. The chain is built from TRBV7-9 and TRBJ1-4; a possible D gene is TRBD1 (5 bases). This CDR3 spans 15 amino acids. Trimming pared 1 base from V and 5 bases from J, leaving 11 bases between. Per the germline V gene, CDR1 is SEHNR and CDR2 is FQNEAQ (reference sequence). CDR3 bases: TGTGCCAGCAGCTTAGGGTCAGGGTCAAATGAAAAACTGTTTTTT. Its protein is CASSLGSGSNEKLFF.

The chain uses TRBV9 and TRBJ2-5; 9 nucleotides agree with TRBD2. V lost 4 bases to trimming and J lost 5 bases; unmatched junction nucleotides: 12. The CDR3 covers 16 residues. Germline CDR1 is SGDLS and CDR2 is YYNGEE. The CDR3 loop reads CASSPEGRGGMETQYF. DNA of the CDR3: TGTGCCAGCAGCCCAGAGGGGCGGGGGGGTATGGAGACCCAGTACTTC. The entire variable domain, with the rest obtained from reference TRBV9 and TRBJ2-5, is as follows: DSGVTQTPKHLITATGQRVTLRCSPRSGDLSVYWYQQSLDQGLQFLIQYYNGEERAKGNILERFSAQQFPDLHSELNLSSLELGDSALYFCASSPEGRGGMETQYFGPGTRLLVL.

The chain is built from TRBV4-1 and TRBJ2-7; D remains ambiguous. This CDR3 comprises 17 residues. The germline V and J ends were trimmed by 1 base and 2 bases, with 18 bases remaining between them. The germline V gene encodes CDR1 MGHRA and CDR2 YSYEKL. The chain's CDR3 is CASSQAPPPRGTYEQYF. The CDR3 DNA sequence: TGCGCCAGCAGCCAAGCGCCCCCGCCCCGTGGAACCTACGAGCAGTACTTC.

The sample holds a few counts of this clonotype. The V and J genes are TRBV20-1 and TRBJ1-1, with TRBD1 as a possible D gene (6 bases). Per the germline V gene, CDR1 is DFQATT and CDR2 is SNEGSKA (reference sequence). The ends were cut back, 2 bases at V and 4 bases at J, with 17 bases in the middle. The CDR3 length is 15 residues. The DNA for the CDR3 is TGCAGTGCTAGATTCGGGGGGCGGATTGGCACTGAAGCTTTCTTT. Amino acids: CSARFGGRIGTEAFF.

The chain couples TRBV28 to TRBJ1-2; D call uncertain. The length of the CDR3 is 12 residues. Germline V gene lookup returns CDR1 MDHEN and CDR2 SYDVKM. The V and J ends lost 7 bases and 0 bases respectively, with 6 bases between them. The CDR3 sequence: CASKTANYGYTF. DNA of the CDR3: TGTGCCAGCAAAACCGCTAACTATGGCTACACCTTC.

The chain carries TRBV20-1 and TRBJ1-5; D is unresolved. CDR3 length: 14 amino acids. V gave up 0 bases and J gave up 11 bases, with 17 bases separating them. CDR1 is DFQATT, CDR2 SNEGSKA, per germline (reference sequence). The CDR3 nucleotides read TGCAGTGCTAGAGATCAGAAGGGCTTATTTACCCAGCATTTT. This translates into CSARDQKGLFTQHF.

The chain carries TRBV6-5 and TRBJ2-3; D unresolved. Trimming removed 0 bases at V and 2 bases at J, with 15 bases between. CDR1 is MNHEY, CDR2 SVGAGI, per germline. The CDR3 extends over 17 amino acids. CDR3: CASSYSSPGGNTDTQYF. CDR3 bases: TGTGCCAGCAGTTACTCGAGCCCGGGTGGGAACACAGATACGCAGTATTTT.

This clonotype appeared a few times. The V call is TRBV6-1, the J call TRBJ2-7; D is perhaps TRBD1 (6 bases). The CDR3 length is 14 residues. Trimming removed 2 bases from V and 2 bases from J, with 10 bases in between. Germline-derived CDR1 and CDR2 are MNHNS and SASEGT. CDR3 sequence: CASSEQGIAYEQYF. The CDR3 DNA reads TGTGCCAGCAGTGAACAGGGGATCGCCTACGAGCAGTACTTC.